The text below deals with one TCR beta chain. What it recognizes is unknown. The table came from immunoSEQ multiplex PCR; TCRdb's copy has only in-frame clones and leaves some out. Counted here are more than 70,000 clones, 70% to 90% occurring once; the ten biggest clones make up 1.3%. The CDR3 sequence is 13 residues long. Between the trimmed V and J ends, which lost 4 bases and 7 bases, there was a span of 13 bases. The V gene's germline CDR1 is SEHNR and CDR2 FQNEAQ (reference sequence). This record belongs to a study of T cell responses to AZD1222 COVID-19 vaccine. Overall study results and limits: There were mostly white British donors and more females than males, and clonal diversity was possibly underestimated.

The clonotype comes from an adult who received the AZD1222 COVID-19 vaccine. The genes are TRBV7-9 and TRBJ2-5; D gene ambiguous. The sequencing used peripheral blood, collected 28 days after the second AZD1222 dose. CDR3 sequence reads: CASSSTERRTQYF. The CDR3 DNA reads TGTGCCAGCAGCTCTACAGAAAGGAGGACCCAGTACTTC.